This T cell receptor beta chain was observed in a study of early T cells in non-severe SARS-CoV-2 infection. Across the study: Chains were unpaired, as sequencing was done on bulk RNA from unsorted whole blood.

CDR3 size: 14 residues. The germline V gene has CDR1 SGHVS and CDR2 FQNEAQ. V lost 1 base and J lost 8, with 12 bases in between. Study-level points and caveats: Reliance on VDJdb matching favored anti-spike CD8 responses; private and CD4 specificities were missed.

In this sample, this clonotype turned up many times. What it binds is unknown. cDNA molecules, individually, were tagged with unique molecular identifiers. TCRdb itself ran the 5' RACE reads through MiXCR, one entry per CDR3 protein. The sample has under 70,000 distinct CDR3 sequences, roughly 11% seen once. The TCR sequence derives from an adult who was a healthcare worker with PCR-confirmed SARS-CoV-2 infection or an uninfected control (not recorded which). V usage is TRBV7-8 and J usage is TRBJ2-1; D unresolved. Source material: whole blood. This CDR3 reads CASSLDEVVDEQFF. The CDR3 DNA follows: TGTGCCAGCAGCTTAGATGAAGTAGTCGATGAGCAGTTCTTC.